The 5 T cell receptor beta chains presented below share a single source sample, sequenced in a study of T cell changes during pregnancy in multiple sclerosis. This table comes from immunoSEQ multiplex PCR, and its TCRdb copy is limited to in-frame clones, with some not included. The sample contains 28,000 or so clones, 85% to 90% of which appear only once. Specimen: CD8+ T cells from peripheral blood mononuclear cells, collected in the second trimester of pregnancy. All receptors derive from a female donor with multiple sclerosis, enrolled in a pregnancy study.

The chain uses TRBV30 and TRBJ2-7; 11 nucleotides agree with TRBD1. J gave up 3 bases and V 7 bases, and 5 bases lay outside the gene matches. CDR3 length: 13 residues. In germline, CDR1 is GTSNPN, CDR2 SVGIG (reference sequence). The CDR3 sequence is CALTGTGGYEQYF. The CDR3 DNA reads as TGTGCCTTAACCGGGACAGGGGGCTACGAGCAGTACTTC.

The V gene is TRBV5-6, the J gene TRBJ1-2; tentative D call: TRBD1 (5 bases). This CDR3 is built from 14 residues. V was pared by 4 bases and J by 6 bases, with 16 bases between. The germline V gene has CDR1 SGHDT and CDR2 YYEEEE. The CDR3 coding sequence is TGTGCCAGCAGCATAGTTGGGGCGGTCGATGGCTACACCTTC. Translation: CASSIVGAVDGYTF.

The chain couples TRBV4-2 to TRBJ2-5; D possibly corresponds to TRBD2 (6 bases). TRBJ2-7 explains the end of the DNA better; the J call may be wrong. In germline, CDR1 is LGHNA, CDR2 YNFKEQ. The CDR3 has 15 amino acids. CDR3 nucleotides: TGTGCCAGCAGCCAAGGGAGGGGATCTGCCTACGAGCAGTACTTC. This sequence encodes CASSQGRGSAYEQYF.

This clone was recorded a few times. At one boundary the junction diverges from the germline segment, which might be a read error. The genes are TRBV7-7 and TRBJ1-6, with TRBD1 matching over 8 bases. The CDR3 has 13 amino acids. Germline V gene lookup returns CDR1 SSHAT and CDR2 FNYEAQ (reference sequence). CDR3 sequence (DNA): TGTGCTAGCAGCAAAGGGACAGGCGCACCCCTCCACTTT. Protein: CASSKGTGAPLHF. Full variable domain (outside the CDR3, taken from reference TRBV7-7 and TRBJ1-6): GAGVSQSPRYKVTKRGQDVTLRCDPISSHATLYWYQQALGQGPEFLTYFNYEAQPDKSGLPSDRFSAERPEGSISTLTIQRTEQRDSAMYRCASSKGTGAPLHFGNGTRLTVT.

The chain combines TRBV7-9 with TRBJ2-2; D not resolved. Trimming stripped 9 bases from V and 3 bases from J, with 8 bases between. This CDR3 contains 12 residues. The germline V gene has CDR1 SEHNR and CDR2 FQNEAQ (reference sequence). The chain's CDR3 is CARRLDTGELFF. CDR3 in DNA: TGTGCCAGAAGACTCGACACCGGGGAGCTGTTTTTT.